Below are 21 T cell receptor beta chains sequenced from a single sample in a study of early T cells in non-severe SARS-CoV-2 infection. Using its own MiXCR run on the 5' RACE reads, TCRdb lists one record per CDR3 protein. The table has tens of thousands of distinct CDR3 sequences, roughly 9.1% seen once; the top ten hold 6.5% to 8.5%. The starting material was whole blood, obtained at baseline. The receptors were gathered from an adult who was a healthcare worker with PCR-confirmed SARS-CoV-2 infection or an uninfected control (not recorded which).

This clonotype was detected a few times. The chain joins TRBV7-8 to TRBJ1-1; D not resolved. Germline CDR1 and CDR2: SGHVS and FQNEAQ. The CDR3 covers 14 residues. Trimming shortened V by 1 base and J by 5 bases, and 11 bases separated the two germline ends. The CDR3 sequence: CASSLGKLGTEAFF. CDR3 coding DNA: TGTGCCAGCAGCTTAGGGAAGTTAGGAACTGAAGCTTTCTTT.

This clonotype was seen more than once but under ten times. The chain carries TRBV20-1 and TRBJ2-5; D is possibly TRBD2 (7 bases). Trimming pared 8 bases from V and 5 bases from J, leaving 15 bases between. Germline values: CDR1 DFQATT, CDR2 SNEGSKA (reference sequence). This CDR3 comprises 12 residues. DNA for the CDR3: TGCAGTCCACGAGGGGGGGCGGAGACCCAGTACTTC. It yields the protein CSPRGGAETQYF.

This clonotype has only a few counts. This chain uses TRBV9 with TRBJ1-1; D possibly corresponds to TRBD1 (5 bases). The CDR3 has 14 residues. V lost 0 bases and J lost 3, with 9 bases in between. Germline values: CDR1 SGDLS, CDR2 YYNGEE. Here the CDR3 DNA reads TGTGCCAGCAGCGTAGGCGGGGCCCACACTGAAGCTTTCTTT. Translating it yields CASSVGGAHTEAFF.

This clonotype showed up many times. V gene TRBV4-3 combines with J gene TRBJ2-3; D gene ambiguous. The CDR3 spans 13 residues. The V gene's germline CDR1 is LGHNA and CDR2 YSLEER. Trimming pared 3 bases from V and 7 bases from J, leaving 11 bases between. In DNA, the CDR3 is TGCGCCAGCAGCCAGGATCTCCCGTATACGCAGTATTTT. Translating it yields CASSQDLPYTQYF.

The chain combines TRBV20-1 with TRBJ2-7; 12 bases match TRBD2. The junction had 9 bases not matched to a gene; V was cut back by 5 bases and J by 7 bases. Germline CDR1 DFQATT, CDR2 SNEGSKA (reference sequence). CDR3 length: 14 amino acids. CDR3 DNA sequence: TGCAGTGCTCCAAACCTCGGACTAGCGGGGGAGCAGTACTTC. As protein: CSAPNLGLAGEQYF.

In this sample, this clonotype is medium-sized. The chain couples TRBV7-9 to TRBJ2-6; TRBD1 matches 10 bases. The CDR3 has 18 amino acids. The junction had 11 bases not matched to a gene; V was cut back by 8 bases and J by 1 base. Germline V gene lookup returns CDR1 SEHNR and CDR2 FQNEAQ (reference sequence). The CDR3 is CASGTGQGRFSGANVLTF. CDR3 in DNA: TGTGCCAGCGGCACGGGACAGGGGAGGTTTTCTGGGGCCAACGTCCTGACTTTC.

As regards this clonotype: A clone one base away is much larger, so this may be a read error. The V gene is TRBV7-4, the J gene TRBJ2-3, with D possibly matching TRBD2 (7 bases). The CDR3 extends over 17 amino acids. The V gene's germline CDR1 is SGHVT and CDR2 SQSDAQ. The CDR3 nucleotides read TGTACCAGCAGCTCCCAGTCTCGAGGGGGGGCCAAAGATACGCAGTATTTT. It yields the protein CTSSSQSRGGAKDTQYF.

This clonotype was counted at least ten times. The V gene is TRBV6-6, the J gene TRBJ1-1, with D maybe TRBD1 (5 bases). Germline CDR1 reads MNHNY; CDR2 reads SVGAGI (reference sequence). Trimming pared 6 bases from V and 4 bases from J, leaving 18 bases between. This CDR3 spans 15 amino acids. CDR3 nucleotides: TGTGCCAGCAGGAACCGCGGGGCTCCCGGCACTGAAGCTTTCTTT. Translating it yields CASRNRGAPGTEAFF.

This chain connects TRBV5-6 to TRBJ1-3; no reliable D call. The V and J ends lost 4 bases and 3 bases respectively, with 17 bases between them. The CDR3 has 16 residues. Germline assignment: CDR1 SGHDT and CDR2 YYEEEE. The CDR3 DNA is TGTGCCAGCAGCCCCGGAGGGTCCTCCATTGGAAACACCATATATTTT. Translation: CASSPGGSSIGNTIYF. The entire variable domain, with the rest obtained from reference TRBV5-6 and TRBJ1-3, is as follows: DAGVTQSPTHLIKTRGQQVTLRCSPKSGHDTVSWYQQALGQGPQFIFQYYEEEERQRGNFPDRFSGHQFPNYSSELNVNALLLGDSALYLCASSPGGSSIGNTIYFGEGSWLTVV.

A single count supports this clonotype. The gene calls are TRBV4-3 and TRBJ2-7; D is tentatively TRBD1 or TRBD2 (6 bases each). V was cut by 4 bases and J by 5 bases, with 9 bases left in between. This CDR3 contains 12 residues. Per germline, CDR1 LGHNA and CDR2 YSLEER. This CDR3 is CASSLRGDEQYF. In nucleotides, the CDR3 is TGCGCCAGCAGCCTGAGGGGGGACGAGCAGTACTTC.

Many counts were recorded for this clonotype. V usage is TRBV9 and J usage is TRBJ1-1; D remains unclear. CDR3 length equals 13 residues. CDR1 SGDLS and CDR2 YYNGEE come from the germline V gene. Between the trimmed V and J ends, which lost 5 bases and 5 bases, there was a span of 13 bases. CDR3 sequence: CASSKRTGTEAFF. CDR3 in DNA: TGTGCCAGCAGTAAGAGGACCGGAACTGAAGCTTTCTTT.

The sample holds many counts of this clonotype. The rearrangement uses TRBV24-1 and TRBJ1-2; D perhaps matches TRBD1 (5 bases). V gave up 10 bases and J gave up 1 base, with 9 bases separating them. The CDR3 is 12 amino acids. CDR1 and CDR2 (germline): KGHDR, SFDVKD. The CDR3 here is CATQDINYGYTF. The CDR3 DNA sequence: TGTGCCACGCAGGACATTAACTATGGCTACACCTTC.

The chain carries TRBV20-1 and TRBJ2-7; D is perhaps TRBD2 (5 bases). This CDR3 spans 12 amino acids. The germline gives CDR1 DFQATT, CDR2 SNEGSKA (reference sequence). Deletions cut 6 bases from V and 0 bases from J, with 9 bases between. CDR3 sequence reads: CSAILVSYEQYF. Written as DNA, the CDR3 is TGCAGTGCCATACTAGTCTCCTACGAGCAGTACTTC.

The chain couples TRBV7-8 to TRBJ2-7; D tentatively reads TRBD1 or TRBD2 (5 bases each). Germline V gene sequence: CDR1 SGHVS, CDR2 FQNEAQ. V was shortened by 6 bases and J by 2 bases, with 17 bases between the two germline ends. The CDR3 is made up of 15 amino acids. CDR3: CASSAGTAGPYEQYF. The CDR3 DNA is TGTGCCAGCAGTGCCGGGACCGCCGGGCCCTACGAGCAGTACTTC.

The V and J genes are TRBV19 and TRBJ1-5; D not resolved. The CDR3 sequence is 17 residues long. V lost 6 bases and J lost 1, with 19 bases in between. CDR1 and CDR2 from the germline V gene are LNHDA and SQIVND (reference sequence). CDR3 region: CASRPFGVAASNQPQHF. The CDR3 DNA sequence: TGTGCCAGTAGACCCTTCGGGGTGGCAGCCAGCAATCAGCCCCAGCATTTT.

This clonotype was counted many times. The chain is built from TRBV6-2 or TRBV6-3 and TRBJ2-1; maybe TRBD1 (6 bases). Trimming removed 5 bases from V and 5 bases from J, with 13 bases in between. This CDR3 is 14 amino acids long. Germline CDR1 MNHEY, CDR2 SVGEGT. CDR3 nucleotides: TGTGCCAGCAGTAGGCAGGGGTCCCACAATGAGCAGTTCTTC. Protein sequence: CASSRQGSHNEQFF.

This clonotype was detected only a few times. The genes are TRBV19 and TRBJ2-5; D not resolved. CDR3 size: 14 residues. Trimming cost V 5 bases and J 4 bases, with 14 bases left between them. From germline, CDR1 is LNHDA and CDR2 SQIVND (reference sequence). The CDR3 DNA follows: TGTGCCAGTAGTCTTTGGTTGGCAGGAGAGACCCAGTACTTC. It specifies CASSLWLAGETQYF.

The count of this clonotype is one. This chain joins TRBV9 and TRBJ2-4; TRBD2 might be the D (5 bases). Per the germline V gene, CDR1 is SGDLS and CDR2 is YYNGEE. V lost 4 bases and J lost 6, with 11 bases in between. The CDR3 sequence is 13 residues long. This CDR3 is CASSSRGINIQYF. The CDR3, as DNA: TGTGCCAGCAGCTCTCGGGGTATAAACATTCAGTACTTC. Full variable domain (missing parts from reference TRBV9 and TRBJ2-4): DSGVTQTPKHLITATGQRVTLRCSPRSGDLSVYWYQQSLDQGLQFLIQYYNGEERAKGNILERFSAQQFPDLHSELNLSSLELGDSALYFCASSSRGINIQYFGAGTRLSVL.

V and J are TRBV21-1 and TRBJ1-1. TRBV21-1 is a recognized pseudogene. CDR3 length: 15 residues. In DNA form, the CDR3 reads TGTGCCAGCAGCAAAGCTCCGGAGTCGAACACTGAAGCTTTCTTT. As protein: CASSKAPESNTEAFF.

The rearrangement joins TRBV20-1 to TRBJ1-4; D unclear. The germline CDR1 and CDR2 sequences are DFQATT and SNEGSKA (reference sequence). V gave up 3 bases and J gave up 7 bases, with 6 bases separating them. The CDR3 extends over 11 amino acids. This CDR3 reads CSARWFEKLFF. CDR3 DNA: TGCAGTGCTAGGTGGTTTGAAAAACTGTTTTTT.

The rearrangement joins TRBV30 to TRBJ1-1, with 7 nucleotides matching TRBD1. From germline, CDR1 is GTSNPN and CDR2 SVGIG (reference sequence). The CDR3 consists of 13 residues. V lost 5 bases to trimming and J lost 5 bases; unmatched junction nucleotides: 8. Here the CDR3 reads CAWRRQGGTEAFF. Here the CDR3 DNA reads TGTGCCTGGCGACGACAGGGAGGAACTGAAGCTTTCTTT.